This T cell receptor beta chain was profiled in a study of T cells after yellow fever vaccination. Study findings and constraints: FACS-sorted repertoires might harbor abundant contaminating clonotypes from the bulk population.

Trimming took off 0 bases at V and 6 bases at J, with 9 bases between the two ends. Looked up from germline, CDR1 is SGHAT and CDR2 is FQNNGV. The CDR3 loop spans 14 amino acids. This clonotype showed up just a few times. The antigen remains unidentified. TCRdb processed the 5' RACE reads anew with MiXCR; each CDR3 protein has one entry. In the table there are hundreds of thousands of distinct CDR3 sequences, less than 20% of which are singletons. The V and J genes are TRBV11-2 and TRBJ1-5; D uncertain. This receptor was obtained from a man aged 18-30 years who received the YFV17D yellow fever vaccine. The specimen was PBMCs, collected roughly 5 days after the first yellow fever vaccination. CDR3 protein: CASSLDGLSQPQHF. The CDR3 bases are TGTGCCAGCAGCTTAGATGGGCTTAGTCAGCCCCAGCATTTT.